The 32 T cell receptor beta chains listed next were all sequenced from one sample in a study of T cells in Graves' hyperthyroidism and ophthalmopathy. Regions amplified from RNA transcripts were the TCR beta CDR3 regions. First-round RT-PCR with HTBI primers amplified the TCR CDR3 region. TCRdb re-analysed the multiplex PCR reads in MiXCR, keeping a single row per CDR3 protein. The data contain around 100,000 distinct CDR3 sequences, roughly 44% of them singletons. Sequencing input: blood. The receptors derive from a man aged 40-49 years with Graves' hyperthyroidism.

This clonotype was picked up many times. The rearrangement links TRBV7-8 to TRBJ1-5; D not resolved. The CDR3 has 14 amino acids. V dropped 3 bases and J dropped 2 bases, with 8 bases sitting between them. Germline V gene lookup returns CDR1 SGHVS and CDR2 FQNEAQ. The chain's CDR3 is CASSFLDGNQPQHF. As DNA, the CDR3 is TGTGCCAGCAGCTTTCTCGACGGCAATCAGCCCCAGCATTTT.

This clonotype was counted many times. The chain carries TRBV6-1 and TRBJ1-1, with 9 positions matching TRBD1. J gave up 6 bases and V 4 bases, and 9 bases lay outside the gene matches. This CDR3 comprises 15 residues. Germline CDR1 MNHNS, CDR2 SASEGT. The CDR3 DNA follows: TGTGCCAGCAGTGGCCAACAGGGGGCCCGAGCTGAAGCTTTCTTT. Its protein is CASSGQQGARAEAFF.

Comment on this clonotype: A much larger clone differs by one base, so this may be a read error. This chain joins TRBV5-1 and TRBJ2-7, with D possibly being TRBD2 (5 bases). The CDR3 covers 14 residues. Germline V CDR1 and CDR2: SGHRS, YFSETQ. Trimming took 2 bases from V and 2 from J, leaving 11 bases between them. The CDR3 DNA reads as TGCGCCAGCAGCTTTGAGGGCCCCCCCTACGAGCAGTACTTC. It translates to CASSFEGPPYEQYF.

This clonotype was seen more than once but under ten times. The rearrangement joins TRBV12-3 or TRBV12-4 to TRBJ2-5; TRBD1 matches at 12 bases. This CDR3 is built from 15 residues. V shed 5 bases and J 5 bases; nucleotides not matched to a gene: 6. The CDR3 sequence: CASSDRDRGPETQYF. The CDR3 DNA is TGTGCCAGCAGTGACCGGGACAGGGGGCCGGAGACCCAGTACTTC.

This clonotype has a handful of counts. A much larger clonotype is one base distant, so this may be a read error. The chain recombines TRBV5-4 with TRBJ2-7; D is perhaps TRBD1 or TRBD2 (5 bases each). Germline CDR1 reads SGHNT; CDR2 reads YYREEE (reference sequence). The CDR3 runs 14 residues. Written as DNA, the CDR3 is TGTGCCAGCAGCTTGCACGGGGCCCTCTACGAGCGGTACTTC. This sequence encodes CASSLHGALYERYF.

Ten or more counts support this clonotype. The chain employs TRBV24-1 and TRBJ2-3; TRBD2 agrees at 7 bases. This CDR3 is built from 13 residues. Germline lookup yields CDR1 KGHDR and CDR2 SFDVKD. V shed 10 bases and J 2 bases; nucleotides not matched to a gene: 5. The CDR3 DNA is TGTGCCACTTCAGCGGGAAACACAGATACGCAGTATTTT. The encoded protein is CATSAGNTDTQYF.

Ten or more counts support this clonotype. The gene calls are TRBV28 and TRBJ1-6; perhaps TRBD1 as D (6 bases). V lost 2 bases and J 9 bases, leaving 14 bases between the germline ends. From germline, CDR1 is MDHEN and CDR2 SYDVKM. The CDR3 is 15 residues long. CDR3: CASSLRGQIRSPLHF. CDR3 nucleotide sequence: TGTGCCAGCAGTTTAAGAGGACAGATTCGTTCACCCCTCCACTTT.

The chain joins TRBV11-2 to TRBJ2-7, with 9 positions matching TRBD2. The ends lost 1 base at V and 7 bases at J; junction bases unmatched: 8. The CDR3 covers 15 residues. CDR1 and CDR2 from the germline V gene are SGHAT and FQNNGV. CDR3 DNA sequence: TGTGCCAGCAGCTTAGTAGCGGGGGCATACAAGGAGCAGTACTTC. Protein product: CASSLVAGAYKEQYF.

The genes are TRBV10-3 and TRBJ2-2; a weak D match, TRBD2 (5 bases). This CDR3 has 14 amino acids. Trimming took 2 bases from V and 4 from J, leaving 8 bases between them. Per the germline V gene, CDR1 is ENHRY and CDR2 is SYGVKD. As DNA, the CDR3 is TGTGCCATCAGTGAGCGGGGTAGCACCGGGGAGCTGTTTTTT. Translating gives CAISERGSTGELFF.

This clonotype was counted only a few times. The chain recombines TRBV11-2 with TRBJ1-5, with D perhaps matching TRBD1 (5 bases). This CDR3 comprises 16 residues. The ends were cut back, 5 bases at V and 0 bases at J, with 14 bases in the middle. CDR1 is SGHAT, CDR2 FQNNGV, per germline. CDR3 loop: CASSPTRQNSNQPQHF. The CDR3 nucleotides read TGTGCCAGCAGCCCCACTAGACAGAATAGCAATCAGCCCCAGCATTTT. Full variable domain (rest looked up from reference TRBV11-2 and TRBJ1-5): EAGVAQSPRYKIIEKRQSVAFWCNPISGHATLYWYQQILGQGPKLLIQFQNNGVVDDSQLPKDRFSAERLKGVDSTLKIQPAKLEDSAVYLCASSPTRQNSNQPQHFGDGTRLSIL.

This clonotype was detected many times. The chain links TRBV9 to TRBJ2-7; 10 positions agree with TRBD1. Trimming cost V 3 bases and J 0 bases; bases outside gene matches: 0. From germline, CDR1 is SGDLS and CDR2 YYNGEE. The CDR3 contains 14 residues. The CDR3 sequence is CASSGDRGSYEQYF. CDR3 nucleotide sequence: TGTGCCAGCAGCGGGGACAGGGGCTCCTACGAGCAGTACTTC.

This clonotype was counted many times. This sequence joins TRBV12-3 or TRBV12-4 and TRBJ2-2, with 7 bases that match TRBD2. This CDR3 has 14 residues. V lost 6 bases to trimming and J lost 2 bases; unmatched junction nucleotides: 3. As DNA, the CDR3 is TGTGCCAGCAGCGGGGACTATAACACCGGGGAGCTGTTTTTT. As protein: CASSGDYNTGELFF.

This clonotype was seen many times. CDR3 coding DNA: TGCGCCAGCAGCTTGGTTTCGGGGGTCGGAACTGAAGCTTTCTTT. Protein sequence: CASSLVSGVGTEAFF. The chain recombines TRBV5-1 with TRBJ1-1; the D gene is possibly TRBD1 (5 bases). Per the germline V gene, CDR1 is SGHRS and CDR2 is YFSETQ. The CDR3 sequence is 15 residues long. With 0 bases removed from V and 5 bases from J, the gap between germline ends came to 14 bases.

With regard to this clonotype: A much larger clone lies one base from this, so it may be a read error. The genes are TRBV4-2 and TRBJ2-5; D might be TRBD1 or TRBD2, each matching 5 bases. There are 12 residues in the CDR3. V was clipped by 6 bases and J by 7 bases, with 12 bases between them. Germline V gene lookup returns CDR1 LGHNA and CDR2 YNFKEQ. CDR3 DNA sequence: TGTGCCAGCAGACCAAGAGGGGTGACCCAGTACTTC. It encodes CASRPRGVTQYF.

This clonotype was counted at least ten times. The chain couples TRBV5-6 to TRBJ2-5; D remains ambiguous. Germline V lookup: CDR1 SGHDT, CDR2 YYEEEE. This CDR3 is built from 12 residues. V gave up 4 bases and J gave up 5 bases, with 9 bases separating them. The CDR3 coding sequence is TGTGCCAGCAGCAGCGCCGGGGAGACCCAGTACTTC. Translated, it gives CASSSAGETQYF.

For this clonotype: Sequence at one end of the junction differs from germline and may be a read error. This rearrangement joins TRBV18 to TRBJ2-7, with 7 bases identical to TRBD2. The CDR3 sequence is 14 residues long. Looked up from germline, CDR1 is KGHSH and CDR2 is LQKENI. The CDR3 protein is CTSSPPGTIHEQYF. In nucleotides, the CDR3 is TGTACCAGCTCCCCACCCGGGACTATCCACGAGCAGTACTTC.

This clonotype was observed many times. CDR3 loop: CASSSRLAETYEQYF. The CDR3 DNA sequence: TGTGCCAGCAGCTCTAGACTAGCGGAAACCTACGAGCAGTACTTC. This chain connects TRBV5-8 to TRBJ2-7, with 9 bases that match TRBD2. This CDR3 has 15 residues. Germline lookup yields CDR1 SGHTS and CDR2 YDEGEE. The trim removed 3 bases at V and 2 bases at J, leaving 6 bases unmatched.

This clonotype showed up just once. The V call is TRBV9, the J call TRBJ2-7; 7 bases line up with TRBD2. V shed 5 bases, J shed 6 bases, and the junction held 17 bases outside the gene matches. The CDR3 has 16 residues. Germline CDR1 is SGDLS and CDR2 is YYNGEE. The CDR3 DNA sequence: TGTGCCAGCAGTTTCTCTTTTTCCAAGCGGGATGGCGAGCAGTACTTC. This translates into CASSFSFSKRDGEQYF.

The chain recombines TRBV15 with TRBJ1-1; D is unresolved. Deletions cut 4 bases from V and 2 bases from J, with 11 bases between. Germline V gene data show CDR1 as LNHNV and CDR2 as YYDKDF (reference sequence). The CDR3 covers 14 residues. CDR3 residues: CATSIGAGNTEAFF. The CDR3 DNA is TGTGCCACCAGCATTGGCGCTGGAAACACTGAAGCTTTCTTT.

In the case of this clonotype: Because the CDR3 is missing its conserved closing phenylalanine or tryptophan, this is likely a read error. Because the CDR3's place on the DNA is in doubt, the DNA is left out and the CDR3 is given as listed by TCRdb. The chain carries TRBV19 and TRBJ2-2. The CDR3 contains 15 residues when both ends are counted. The germline V gene has CDR1 LNHDA and CDR2 SQIVND (reference sequence). This CDR3 reads CASSRTVANTGELFS.

This clonotype showed up many times. This chain joins TRBV19 and TRBJ2-1, with 9 bases matching TRBD2. The CDR3 covers 16 residues. The junction had 9 bases not matched to a gene; V was cut back by 5 bases and J by 4 bases. From germline, CDR1 is LNHDA and CDR2 SQIVND (reference sequence). DNA of the CDR3: TGTGCCAGTAGTTTCGTTAGCGGGAGCTATTACAATGAGCAGTTCTTC. This codes for CASSFVSGSYYNEQFF.

Only a few counts were recorded for this clonotype. One junction end disagrees with the germline gene, perhaps due to a read error. The chain couples TRBV6-1 to TRBJ2-7; D may match TRBD1 or TRBD2 (5 bases each). Germline V gives CDR1 MNHNS, CDR2 SASEGT. The CDR3 is 15 amino acids. The CDR3 loop is CAGSGLGEGNYEQYF. CDR3 DNA sequence: TGTGCCGGCAGTGGCCTCGGTGAGGGGAACTACGAGCAGTACTTC.

The chain recombines TRBV20-1 with TRBJ2-7; 7 nucleotides align to TRBD2. This CDR3 contains 13 residues. The germline gives CDR1 DFQATT, CDR2 SNEGSKA (reference sequence). The junction had 6 bases not matched to a gene; V was cut back by 7 bases and J by 0 bases. CDR3 in amino acids: CSVSGWNSYEQYF. The CDR3 region has the DNA TGCAGTGTTAGCGGGTGGAACTCCTACGAGCAGTACTTC.

V gene TRBV11-2 combines with J gene TRBJ1-4; no clear D gene. Germline CDR1 and CDR2: SGHAT and FQNNGV. Trimming took off 8 bases at V and 6 bases at J, with 22 bases between the two ends. The CDR3 has 16 amino acids. The CDR3 loop is CASSPATAPGDEKLFF. The CDR3 bases are TGTGCCAGCTCACCAGCCACAGCCCCTGGGGATGAAAAACTGTTTTTT.

This clonotype was found many times. The V call is TRBV6-5, the J call TRBJ1-1, with unresolved D. The CDR3 is 12 residues long. The germline V and J ends were trimmed by 6 bases and 0 bases, with 5 bases remaining between them. The germline CDR1 and CDR2 sequences are MNHEY and SVGAGI. The CDR3 reads CASRQMNTEAFF. The CDR3 region has the DNA TGTGCCAGCAGACAGATGAACACTGAAGCTTTCTTT.

This clonotype was picked up many times. CDR3: CASSSTGDYGYTF. CDR3 DNA: TGCGCCAGCAGCTCGACAGGGGACTATGGCTACACCTTC. J is TRBJ1-2 and V is TRBV5-1, with 8 bases identical to TRBD1. Trimming removed 3 bases from V and 3 bases from J; junction bases left unmatched: 1. The CDR3 contains 13 residues. CDR1 and CDR2 from the germline V gene are SGHRS and YFSETQ.

The V call is TRBV19, the J call TRBJ2-2; unclear D gene. Per the germline V gene, CDR1 is LNHDA and CDR2 is SQIVND (reference sequence). Trimming shortened V by 5 bases and J by 9 bases, and 7 bases separated the two germline ends. The CDR3 extends over 11 amino acids. The chain's CDR3 is CASSPSRELFF. In DNA form, the CDR3 reads TGTGCCAGTAGTCCGTCCCGGGAGCTGTTTTTT. Full variable domain (missing parts from reference TRBV19 and TRBJ2-2): DGGITQSPKYLFRKEGQNVTLSCEQNLNHDAMYWYRQDPGQGLRLIYYSQIVNDFQKGDIAEGYSVSREKKESFPLTVTSAQKNPTAFYLCASSPSRELFFGEGSRLTVL.

With respect to this clonotype: Given the absence of the conserved phenylalanine or tryptophan at the CDR3 end, a read error is likely. The chain combines TRBV2 with TRBJ1-5; unclear D gene. Germline V gene sequence: CDR1 SNHLY, CDR2 FYNNEI. CDR3 length: 15 amino acids. The V and J ends lost 0 bases and 4 bases respectively, with 10 bases between them. The CDR3 region has the DNA TGTGCCAGCAGTGAAGCGGAGGCACTTAATCAGCCCCAGCATCTT. Protein product: CASSEAEALNQPQHL.

This clonotype was detected only once. One end of the junction fails to match germline, which may point to a read error. The J gene is TRBJ2-1, the V gene TRBV12-3 or TRBV12-4; TRBD2 aligns across 7 bases. CDR3 length: 12 residues. The CDR3 DNA follows: TGTGCCAGCAGTCTAGCGGTAAGCGAGCAGTTCTTC. This translates into CASSLAVSEQFF.

This clonotype was seen repeatedly, ten times or more. The V and J genes are TRBV20-1 and TRBJ2-2; 10 positions match TRBD2. Looked up from germline, CDR1 is DFQATT and CDR2 is SNEGSKA (reference sequence). J gave up 5 bases and V 0 bases, and 6 bases lay outside the gene matches. The CDR3 is 16 residues long. CDR3 in DNA: TGCAGTGCTAGAGATCGGGGTAGCGGGAGGACCGGGGAGCTGTTTTTT. Translation: CSARDRGSGRTGELFF.

On this clonotype: Being one base from a much bigger clone, this may be a read error. The chain is built from TRBV20-1 and TRBJ2-7; TRBD2 aligns across 7 bases. The CDR3 is 15 residues long. Germline V gene sequence: CDR1 DFQATT, CDR2 SNEGSKA (reference sequence). The CDR3 loop reads CSTRDSASGAYEQYF. In DNA form, the CDR3 reads TGCAGTACTAGAGACTCGGCTAGCGGCGCCTACGAGCAGTACTTC.

On this clonotype itself: The junction departs from the called germline gene at one end, perhaps through a read error. The rearrangement joins TRBV7-3 to TRBJ2-1; the D is unclear. The CDR3 has 15 amino acids. Germline assignment: CDR1 SGHTA and CDR2 FQGTGA. Here the CDR3 reads CASSPHFSSYDEQFF. In DNA, the CDR3 is TGTGCCAGCAGCCCCCATTTTAGCTCCTACGATGAGCAGTTCTTC.